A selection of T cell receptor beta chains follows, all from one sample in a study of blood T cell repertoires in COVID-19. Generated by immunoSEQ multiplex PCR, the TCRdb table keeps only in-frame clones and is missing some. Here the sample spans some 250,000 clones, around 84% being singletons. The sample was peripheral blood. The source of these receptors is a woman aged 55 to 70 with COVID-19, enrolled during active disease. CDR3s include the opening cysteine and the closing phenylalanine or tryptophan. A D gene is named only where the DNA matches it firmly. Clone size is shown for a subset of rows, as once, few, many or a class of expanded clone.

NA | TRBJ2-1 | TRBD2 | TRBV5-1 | TGCGCCAGCAGCTTGGCCGGACTAGCGGCCTACAATGAGCAGTTCTTC | CASSLAGLAAYNEQFF
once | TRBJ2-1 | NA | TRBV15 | TGTGCCACCAGTCGTCGGAGCTACAATGAGCAGTTCTTC | CATSRRSYNEQFF
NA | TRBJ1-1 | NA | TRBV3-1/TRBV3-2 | TGTGCCAGCAGCCAAGATCAGTGGGGGGAGCAAGCTTTCTTT | CASSQDQWGEQAFF
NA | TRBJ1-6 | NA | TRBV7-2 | TGTGCCAGCAGCCCCCGTCGCCAGAATTCACCCCTCCACTTT | CASSPRRQNSPLHF
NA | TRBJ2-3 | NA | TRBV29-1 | TGCAGCGTTCCTAGGGGGGATACGCAGTATTTT | CSVPRGDTQYF
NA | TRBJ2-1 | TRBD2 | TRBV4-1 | TGCGCCAGCAGCTTAGGACTAGCGGGAGGGAACTACAATGAGCAGTTCTTC | CASSLGLAGGNYNEQFF
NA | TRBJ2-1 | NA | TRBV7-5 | TGTGCCAGAAGCTTGCCGGGAGGGCCTGGTGAGCAGTTCTTC | CARSLPGGPGEQFF
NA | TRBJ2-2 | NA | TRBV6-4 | TGTGCCAGCACACGGGAGTTGTACACCGGGGAGCTGTTTTTT | CASTRELYTGELFF
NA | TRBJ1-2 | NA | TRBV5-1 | TGCGCCAGCAGCTACAGGAAAGACTATGGCTACACCTTC | CASSYRKDYGYTF
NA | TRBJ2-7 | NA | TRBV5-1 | TGCGCCAGCAGCTTTGGTTCTAGCCAAGCCCCCTACGAGCAGTACTTC | CASSFGSSQAPYEQYF
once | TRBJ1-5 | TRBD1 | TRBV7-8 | TGTGCCAGCAGCTTAGCCCCGACAGGGCAGCCCCAGCATTTT | CASSLAPTGQPQHF
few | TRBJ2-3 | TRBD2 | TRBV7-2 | TGTGCCAGCAGCTTAGGGGATCTAGCGGGACGAGATACGCAGTATTTT | CASSLGDLAGRDTQYF
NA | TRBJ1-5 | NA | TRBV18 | TGTGCCAGCTCACGGGAGACCCGGGCCAATCAGCCCCAGCATTTT | CASSRETRANQPQHF
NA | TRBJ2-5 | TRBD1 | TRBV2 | TGTGCCAGCAGTACGGACAGGGAGTGGGGAGAGACCCAGTACTTC | CASSTDREWGETQYF
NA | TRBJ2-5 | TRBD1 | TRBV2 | TGTGCCAGCACCCTGGAGGACAGGGGGTCCCAGTACTTC | CASTLEDRGSQYF
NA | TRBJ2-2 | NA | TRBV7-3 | TGTGCCAGCAGCTTAAACCAGGGGTACACCGGGGAGCTGTTTTTT | CASSLNQGYTGELFF
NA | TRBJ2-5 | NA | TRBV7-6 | TGTGCCAGCAGCTTCGGACTATCCCATATCGAAGAGACCCAGTACTTC | CASSFGLSHIEETQYF
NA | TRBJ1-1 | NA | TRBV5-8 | TGTGCCAGCAATACGAGGGTGGGCACTGAAGCTTTCTTT | CASNTRVGTEAFF
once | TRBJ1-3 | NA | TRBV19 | TGTGCCAGTAGCACCACATATGGAAACACCATATATTTT | CASSTTYGNTIYF
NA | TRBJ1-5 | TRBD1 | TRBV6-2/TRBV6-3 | TGTGCCAGCAGTCGTCCGGGACAGGGGAATCTGCCCCAGCATTTT | CASSRPGQGNLPQHF
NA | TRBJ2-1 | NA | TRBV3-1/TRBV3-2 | TGTGCCAGCAGCCAAGATTTAGCGGTCTGGAATGAGCAGTTCTTC | CASSQDLAVWNEQFF
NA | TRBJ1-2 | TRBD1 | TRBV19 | TGTGCCACACGGGGGACAGGGGCCAACTATGGCTACACCTTC | CATRGTGANYGYTF
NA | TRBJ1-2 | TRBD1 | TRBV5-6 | TGTGCCAGCAGCCCAAGACAGGGGATGGGCTACACCTTC | CASSPRQGMGYTF
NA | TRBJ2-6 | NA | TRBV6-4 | TGTGCCAGCAGTTCGGGGGCCAACGTCCTGACTTTC | CASSSGANVLTF
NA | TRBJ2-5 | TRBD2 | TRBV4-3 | TGCGCCAGCAGCCAAGAATTAGGGACTAGCGGGCCACCTCAGACCCAGTACTTC | CASSQELGTSGPPQTQYF
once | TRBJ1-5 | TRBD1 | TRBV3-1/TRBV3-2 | TGTGCCAGCAGCAGAGACAGGGATGGGCCCCAGCATTTT | CASSRDRDGPQHF
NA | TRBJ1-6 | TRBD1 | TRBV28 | TGTGCCAGCAGAGGACAGGGTAATTCACCCCTCCACTTT | CASRGQGNSPLHF
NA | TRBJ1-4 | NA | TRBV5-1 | TGCGCCAGCAGCCGGGGACTAAACGAAAAACTGTTTTTT | CASSRGLNEKLFF
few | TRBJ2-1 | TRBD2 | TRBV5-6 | TGTGCCAGCAGCTTGGCCATAATAGCGGGAGGCAATGAGCAGTTCTTC | CASSLAIIAGGNEQFF
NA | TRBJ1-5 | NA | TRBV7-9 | TGTGCCAGCAGCCCAGCGGGAGGGAGTCAGCCCCAGCATTTT | CASSPAGGSQPQHF